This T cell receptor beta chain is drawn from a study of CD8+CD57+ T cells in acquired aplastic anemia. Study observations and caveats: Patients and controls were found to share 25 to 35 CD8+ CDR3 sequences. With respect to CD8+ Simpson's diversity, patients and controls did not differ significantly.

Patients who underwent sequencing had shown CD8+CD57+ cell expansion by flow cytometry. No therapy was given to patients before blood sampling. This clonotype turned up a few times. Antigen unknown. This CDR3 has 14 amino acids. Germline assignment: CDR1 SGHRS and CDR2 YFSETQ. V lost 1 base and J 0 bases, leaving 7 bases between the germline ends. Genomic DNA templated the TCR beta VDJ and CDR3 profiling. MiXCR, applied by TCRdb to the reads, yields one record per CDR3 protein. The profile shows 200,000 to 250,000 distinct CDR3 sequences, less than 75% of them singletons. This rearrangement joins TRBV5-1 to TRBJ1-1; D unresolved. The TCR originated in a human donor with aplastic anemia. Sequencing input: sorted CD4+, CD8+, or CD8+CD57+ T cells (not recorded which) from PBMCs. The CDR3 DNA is TGCGCCAGCAGCTTGCACAGCTTGAACACTGAAGCTTTCTTT. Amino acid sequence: CASSLHSLNTEAFF. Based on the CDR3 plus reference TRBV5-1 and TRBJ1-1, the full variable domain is KAGVTQTPRYLIKTRGQQVTLSCSPISGHRSVSWYQQTPGQGLQFLFEYFSETQRNKGNFPGRFSGRQFSNSRSEMNVSTLELGDSALYLCASSLHSLNTEAFFGQGTRLTVV.